This T cell receptor beta chain appears in the sequencing data of a study of naive and memory T cell subsets. General study findings and limits: In CD4 and CD8 cells, diversity dropped from naive through EMRA.

Comment on this clonotype: Antigen unknown.

Germline CDR1 is SGHRS and CDR2 is YFSETQ. The ends were cut back, 3 bases at V and 6 bases at J, with 13 bases in the middle. The CDR3 is made up of 13 amino acids. The beta constant-region primer was an equimolar mix of two oligonucleotides covering TRBC1 and TRBC2. The ligated cDNA underwent four PCR rounds using SP2 and nested alpha and beta constant-region primers. One entry per CDR3 protein, called by TCRdb with MiXCR from the UMI-ligation and nested PCR reads. The sample yields roughly 8,000 distinct CDR3 sequences, less than 35% seen once. This receptor was obtained from a human donor in good health. The chain employs TRBV5-1 and TRBJ2-7, with a tentative D call TRBD1 (6 bases). What was sequenced was CD8+ TEMRA cells from blood. Subset indicated: effector memory re-expressing CD45RA, CD45RA+ CD27-. CDR3 residues: CASSYPAGAEQYF. DNA for the CDR3: TGCGCCAGCAGCTATCCGGCAGGGGCCGAGCAGTACTTC.